This T cell receptor beta chain was found in a study of blood T cell repertoires in COVID-19. About the study: Sites in the United States, Italy and Spain provided acute and convalescent COVID-19 samples. PBMCs, B-cell-depleted T cells, or T cells provided the cDNA or gDNA that made up the material.

In its sample, this clone was seen once. Germline V gene lookup returns CDR1 MGHRA and CDR2 YSYEKL. This CDR3 has 16 residues. Germline trimming cut 1 base from V and 5 bases from J; bases unmatched to any gene: 6. Some clones are missing from TCRdb's copy, which holds only in-frame ones; the method was immunoSEQ multiplex PCR. The table has approximately 100,000 clones, more than 70% seen once. Material: peripheral blood. The chain joins TRBV4-1 to TRBJ1-4; 8 bases map to TRBD1. The sequence derives from a woman in her twenties or thirties with acute or convalescent COVID-19. CDR3 residues: CASSQARGPGNEKLFF. The DNA for the CDR3 is TGCGCCAGCAGCCAAGCCAGGGGGCCTGGGAATGAAAAACTGTTTTTT.